The present T cell receptor (beta chain) was sequenced within a study of cytomegalovirus exposure and HLA in healthy donors. Study outcomes and limitations: A link between a missense DCLRE1C variant and TCR beta V- and J-gene trimming emerged from a later analysis. It was around 160 TCR beta chains that were listed as cytomegalovirus-associated. According to a later analysis, most TCR beta chains associated with CMV appeared HLA-restricted.

V was shortened by 0 bases and J by 4 bases, with 18 bases between the two germline ends. CDR1 SGHVS and CDR2 FNYEAQ come from the germline V gene. The CDR3 covers 18 residues. The PCR was carried out with 60 Vbeta primers and 13 Jbeta primers. Using immunoSEQ multiplex PCR, the repertoire was profiled, and TCRdb retains in-frame clones only, with some absent. The repertoire has 150,000 to 200,000 clones, about 81% of them found once; the top ten carry around 0.8%. Concerning this clone itself: Its antigen is undetermined.

The chain is built from TRBV7-6 and TRBJ2-2, with D maybe TRBD1 (7 bases). Sample: PBMCs. This clonotype originated in a woman younger than 30 in good health and CMV-seronegative. The CDR3 DNA sequence: TGTGCCAGCAGCTTAGCGTTCGTGGGGGGACAGATCACCGGGGAGCTGTTTTTT. This translates into CASSLAFVGGQITGELFF. Full variable domain (missing parts from reference TRBV7-6 and TRBJ2-2): GAGVSQSPRYKVTKRGQDVALRCDPISGHVSLYWYRQALGQGPEFLTYFNYEAQQDKSGLPNDRFSAERPEGSISTLTIQRTEQRDSAMYRCASSLAFVGGQITGELFFGEGSRLTVL.